Shown below are 24 T cell receptor beta chains from a single sample sequenced in a study of PD-1 blockade in mismatch repair-deficient tumors. The method was immunoSEQ multiplex PCR; TCRdb's version includes in-frame clones alone and lacks a portion of them. Among 50,000 to 75,000 clones listed, 88% were seen once. The source was peripheral blood, collected 52 weeks after starting pembrolizumab. The receptors originated from an adult with mismatch repair-deficient cancer.

The chain uses TRBV7-3 and TRBJ2-3; TRBD2 matches 9 bases. The CDR3 length is 15 residues. V lost 3 bases to trimming and J lost 1 base; unmatched junction nucleotides: 2. Germline V gives CDR1 SGHTA, CDR2 FQGTGA. In DNA, the CDR3 is TGTGCCAGCAGCTTCATAGCGGGAGGCACAGATACGCAGTATTTT. Amino acid sequence: CASSFIAGGTDTQYF.

The rearrangement uses TRBV10-2 and TRBJ2-3; D may be TRBD1 or TRBD2 (5 bases each). The CDR3 has 15 amino acids. Germline V gene lookup returns CDR1 WSHSY and CDR2 SAAADI. Between the trimmed V and J ends, which lost 2 bases and 1 base, there was a span of 10 bases. In DNA form, the CDR3 reads TGCGCCAGCAGTGAGGACGGGGCTGGCACAGATACGCAGTATTTT. It encodes CASSEDGAGTDTQYF.

The genes are TRBV7-9 and TRBJ2-3; D possibly corresponds to TRBD2 (5 bases). V lost 5 bases, J lost 3 bases, and 15 bases lay in between. The CDR3 sequence is 15 residues long. From germline, CDR1 is SEHNR and CDR2 FQNEAQ (reference sequence). The CDR3 sequence is CASSPVLGSTDTQYF. CDR3 coding DNA: TGTGCCAGCAGCCCCGTACTAGGTTCAACAGATACGCAGTATTTT. Looking up the rest from reference TRBV7-9 and TRBJ2-3 gives the full variable domain: DTGVSQNPRHKITKRGQNVTFRCDPISEHNRLYWYRQTLGQGPEFLTYFQNEAQLEKSRLLSDRFSAERPKGSFSTLEIQRTEQGDSAMYLCASSPVLGSTDTQYFGPGTRLTVL.

The chain employs TRBV13 and TRBJ2-7, with 9 bases aligning to TRBD2. J was trimmed by 2 bases and V by 3 bases; bases with no gene match: 11. The CDR3 is 17 amino acids. The V gene's germline CDR1 is PRHDT and CDR2 FYEKMQ (reference sequence). The CDR3 nucleotides are TGTGCCAGCAGCTTTAGTTCGCCGGGACTAGCCCCCTACGAGCAGTACTTC. As protein: CASSFSSPGLAPYEQYF.

The chain employs TRBV7-9 and TRBJ2-7, with TRBD1 as a possible D gene (5 bases). Trimming took 4 bases from V and 4 from J, leaving 8 bases between them. The CDR3 has 12 residues. Germline values: CDR1 SEHNR, CDR2 FQNEAQ (reference sequence). The CDR3 nucleotides are TGTGCCAGCAGCTCCTCAGGGTACGAGCAGTACTTC. Amino acids: CASSSSGYEQYF.

The DNA of the CDR3 is TGCGCCAGCAGCCAAGTAGGACTGTACTACGAGCAGTACTTC. Amino acid sequence: CASSQVGLYYEQYF. The chain has TRBV4-1 and TRBJ2-7, with D possibly matching TRBD2 (5 bases). V shed 1 base and J shed 3 bases, with 10 bases lying between them. CDR3 size: 14 residues. Germline V lookup: CDR1 MGHRA, CDR2 YSYEKL.

The CDR3: CSAQDRQGRGTDTQYF. The CDR3 DNA follows: TGCAGCGCTCAGGACCGACAGGGGAGGGGCACAGATACGCAGTATTTT. The chain links TRBV29-1 to TRBJ2-3; D perhaps matches TRBD1 (8 bases). The germline V gene encodes CDR1 SQVTM and CDR2 ANQGSEA. CDR3 size: 16 residues. The V and J ends lost 7 bases and 1 base respectively, with 21 bases between them.

The chain employs TRBV6-1 and TRBJ1-1, with D tentatively TRBD1 (6 bases). Germline lookup yields CDR1 MNHNS and CDR2 SASEGT. The V end was cut by 3 bases, the J end by 3 bases, with 8 bases between. The CDR3 has 13 residues. CDR3 protein: CASSEGAHTEAFF. CDR3 bases: TGTGCCAGCAGTGAGGGGGCGCACACTGAAGCTTTCTTT.

The rearrangement joins TRBV4-3 to TRBJ2-1; TRBD2 matches 8 bases. The CDR3 is 16 amino acids. The germline V gene encodes CDR1 LGHNA and CDR2 YSLEER. The ends lost 0 bases at V and 10 bases at J; junction bases unmatched: 11. The CDR3 sequence is CASSQERGTRGQEQFF. CDR3 sequence (DNA): TGCGCCAGCAGCCAAGAACGTGGGACTAGGGGTCAGGAGCAGTTCTTC.

The chain is built from TRBV5-1 and TRBJ2-5; D perhaps matches TRBD1 (6 bases). The end of the DNA is better explained by TRBJ2-7, so the J call may be wrong. This CDR3 is 13 amino acids long. Germline CDR1 reads SGHRS; CDR2 reads YFSETQ. In DNA form, the CDR3 reads TGCGCCAGCAGCTTGCACAGGGCCTACGAGCAGTACTTC. Encoded protein: CASSLHRAYEQYF.

On this clone: Different DNA sequences within this sample yield the same CDR3. The J gene is TRBJ2-2, the V gene TRBV9; D ambiguous. The V gene's germline CDR1 is SGDLS and CDR2 YYNGEE. The CDR3 is 13 residues long. The ends were cut back, 2 bases at V and 1 base at J, with 3 bases in the middle. CDR3 in amino acids: CASSVENTGELFF. The CDR3 coding sequence is TGTGCCAGCAGCGTGGAGAACACCGGGGAGCTGTTTTTT.

V usage is TRBV4-2 and J usage is TRBJ2-3, with 11 bases lining up with TRBD2. The V gene end was trimmed by 2 bases and the J gene end by 2 bases; junction bases not matched to a gene: 15. CDR3 size: 20 residues. Germline-derived CDR1 and CDR2 are LGHNA and YNFKEQ. The chain's CDR3 is CASSQSGQETSGIYTDTQYF. The CDR3 region has the DNA TGTGCCAGCAGCCAAAGTGGACAGGAGACTAGCGGGATCTACACAGATACGCAGTATTTT.

V is TRBV4-3 and J is TRBJ2-3; unclear D gene. Germline-derived CDR1 and CDR2 are LGHNA and YSLEER. The CDR3 length is 13 residues. Trimming cost V 4 bases and J 6 bases, with 11 bases left between them. CDR3 nucleotides: TGCGCCAGCAGCCTTCAAAGAGCGGATACGCAGTATTTT. This translates into CASSLQRADTQYF.

The V gene is TRBV28, the J gene TRBJ1-1; D is unclear. Per germline, CDR1 MDHEN and CDR2 SYDVKM. Trimming cost V 2 bases and J 1 base, with 2 bases left between them. This CDR3 has 12 residues. Here the CDR3 reads CASSLPNTEAFF. The DNA for the CDR3 is TGTGCCAGCAGTTTACCGAACACTGAAGCTTTCTTT.

About this clone itself: The junction does not match germline at one end; this may be a read error. The chain uses TRBV2 and TRBJ2-3; weak D call: TRBD2 (5 bases). The CDR3 runs 13 residues. Germline values: CDR1 SNHLY, CDR2 FYNNEI. CDR3 residues: CASRAGRAVKRDF. The CDR3 DNA sequence: TGTGCCAGCAGGGCGGGTCGGGCCGTAAAGAGGGATTTT.

V and J are TRBV10-1 and TRBJ2-5, with 12 nucleotides matching TRBD2. This CDR3 is built from 15 residues. V lost 11 bases and J lost 3; bases outside the gene matches: 10. Germline V lookup: CDR1 WNHNN, CDR2 SYGVQD (reference sequence). The CDR3 loop is CAPKGTSGLKETQYF. In nucleotides, the CDR3 is TGCGCCCCCAAGGGGACTAGCGGGCTCAAAGAGACCCAGTACTTC.

The CDR3 reads CASSGGGGTALGTQYF. The CDR3 nucleotides are TGTGCCAGTAGTGGCGGTGGCGGGACAGCCCTGGGGACCCAGTACTTC. The chain combines TRBV19 with TRBJ2-5; D might be TRBD1 (7 bases). Germline V gene lookup returns CDR1 LNHDA and CDR2 SQIVND (reference sequence). Trimming stripped 5 bases from V and 7 bases from J, with 23 bases between. The CDR3 spans 16 residues.

The chain uses TRBV7-9 and TRBJ2-7, with TRBD2 matching 8 bases. J gave up 6 bases and V 1 base, and 11 bases lay outside the gene matches. In germline, CDR1 is SEHNR, CDR2 FQNEAQ (reference sequence). CDR3 size: 16 residues. CDR3 residues: CASSLDSRTSSPEQYF. The CDR3 DNA reads as TGTGCCAGCAGCTTAGATTCTAGGACTAGCTCCCCCGAGCAGTACTTC.

This sequence joins TRBV5-1 and TRBJ2-1; possible D gene TRBD1, 9 bases. Looked up from germline, CDR1 is SGHRS and CDR2 is YFSETQ. The CDR3 is made up of 16 amino acids. The V end lost 4 bases, the J end lost 8 bases, and 22 bases lay between the germline ends. CDR3 loop: CASSPRGDRVSDEQFF. CDR3 DNA: TGCGCCAGCAGCCCGCGGGGGGACAGGGTATCTGATGAGCAGTTCTTC.

The chain recombines TRBV27 with TRBJ2-7; 7 nucleotides agree with TRBD2. The junction had 7 bases not matched to a gene; V was cut back by 5 bases and J by 6 bases. CDR1 and CDR2 (germline): MNHEY, SMNVEV (reference sequence). CDR3 length: 13 residues. The CDR3 spells CASSPGLVAEQYF. CDR3 nucleotides: TGTGCCAGCAGTCCAGGACTAGTAGCCGAGCAGTACTTC.

This clone was recorded once. The CDR3 is CASSSAAGLAAQETQYF. CDR3 nucleotides: TGTGCCAGCAGCTCCGCTGCCGGACTAGCGGCCCAAGAGACCCAGTACTTC. The chain carries TRBV5-4 and TRBJ2-5; 10 bases map to TRBD2. CDR1 SGHNT and CDR2 YYREEE come from the germline V gene (reference sequence). This CDR3 region has 17 residues. The junction had 9 bases not matched to a gene; V was cut back by 3 bases and J by 1 base.

The chain has TRBV7-6 and TRBJ2-1; D is undetermined. The V and J ends lost 3 bases and 3 bases respectively, with 3 bases between them. This CDR3 region has 12 residues. Germline V gene sequence: CDR1 SGHVS, CDR2 FNYEAQ. The CDR3: CASSFNYNEQFF. The CDR3 DNA sequence: TGTGCCAGCAGCTTTAACTACAATGAGCAGTTCTTC.

The rearrangement uses TRBV14 and TRBJ2-7; TRBD1 matches at 7 bases. The CDR3 is 14 residues long. Unmatched junction bases numbered 6, after V lost 4 bases and J lost 3 bases. Per germline, CDR1 SGHDN and CDR2 FVKESK. The CDR3 loop reads CASSPKGQYYEQYF. Written as DNA, the CDR3 is TGTGCCAGCAGCCCGAAGGGACAGTACTACGAGCAGTACTTC. Based on the CDR3 plus reference TRBV14 and TRBJ2-7, the full variable domain is EAGVTQFPSHSVIEKGQTVTLRCDPISGHDNLYWYRRVMGKEIKFLLHFVKESKQDESGMPNNRFLAERTGGTYSTLKVQPAELEDSGVYFCASSPKGQYYEQYFGPGTRLTVT.

This chain links TRBV13 with TRBJ2-2; 10 bases fit TRBD2. Germline-derived CDR1 and CDR2 are PRHDT and FYEKMQ (reference sequence). The CDR3 contains 16 residues. Trimming cost V 4 bases and J 0 bases; bases outside gene matches: 2. The CDR3 region is CASSSLAGANTGELFF. Here the CDR3 DNA reads TGTGCCAGCAGCTCTCTAGCGGGAGCGAACACCGGGGAGCTGTTTTTT.